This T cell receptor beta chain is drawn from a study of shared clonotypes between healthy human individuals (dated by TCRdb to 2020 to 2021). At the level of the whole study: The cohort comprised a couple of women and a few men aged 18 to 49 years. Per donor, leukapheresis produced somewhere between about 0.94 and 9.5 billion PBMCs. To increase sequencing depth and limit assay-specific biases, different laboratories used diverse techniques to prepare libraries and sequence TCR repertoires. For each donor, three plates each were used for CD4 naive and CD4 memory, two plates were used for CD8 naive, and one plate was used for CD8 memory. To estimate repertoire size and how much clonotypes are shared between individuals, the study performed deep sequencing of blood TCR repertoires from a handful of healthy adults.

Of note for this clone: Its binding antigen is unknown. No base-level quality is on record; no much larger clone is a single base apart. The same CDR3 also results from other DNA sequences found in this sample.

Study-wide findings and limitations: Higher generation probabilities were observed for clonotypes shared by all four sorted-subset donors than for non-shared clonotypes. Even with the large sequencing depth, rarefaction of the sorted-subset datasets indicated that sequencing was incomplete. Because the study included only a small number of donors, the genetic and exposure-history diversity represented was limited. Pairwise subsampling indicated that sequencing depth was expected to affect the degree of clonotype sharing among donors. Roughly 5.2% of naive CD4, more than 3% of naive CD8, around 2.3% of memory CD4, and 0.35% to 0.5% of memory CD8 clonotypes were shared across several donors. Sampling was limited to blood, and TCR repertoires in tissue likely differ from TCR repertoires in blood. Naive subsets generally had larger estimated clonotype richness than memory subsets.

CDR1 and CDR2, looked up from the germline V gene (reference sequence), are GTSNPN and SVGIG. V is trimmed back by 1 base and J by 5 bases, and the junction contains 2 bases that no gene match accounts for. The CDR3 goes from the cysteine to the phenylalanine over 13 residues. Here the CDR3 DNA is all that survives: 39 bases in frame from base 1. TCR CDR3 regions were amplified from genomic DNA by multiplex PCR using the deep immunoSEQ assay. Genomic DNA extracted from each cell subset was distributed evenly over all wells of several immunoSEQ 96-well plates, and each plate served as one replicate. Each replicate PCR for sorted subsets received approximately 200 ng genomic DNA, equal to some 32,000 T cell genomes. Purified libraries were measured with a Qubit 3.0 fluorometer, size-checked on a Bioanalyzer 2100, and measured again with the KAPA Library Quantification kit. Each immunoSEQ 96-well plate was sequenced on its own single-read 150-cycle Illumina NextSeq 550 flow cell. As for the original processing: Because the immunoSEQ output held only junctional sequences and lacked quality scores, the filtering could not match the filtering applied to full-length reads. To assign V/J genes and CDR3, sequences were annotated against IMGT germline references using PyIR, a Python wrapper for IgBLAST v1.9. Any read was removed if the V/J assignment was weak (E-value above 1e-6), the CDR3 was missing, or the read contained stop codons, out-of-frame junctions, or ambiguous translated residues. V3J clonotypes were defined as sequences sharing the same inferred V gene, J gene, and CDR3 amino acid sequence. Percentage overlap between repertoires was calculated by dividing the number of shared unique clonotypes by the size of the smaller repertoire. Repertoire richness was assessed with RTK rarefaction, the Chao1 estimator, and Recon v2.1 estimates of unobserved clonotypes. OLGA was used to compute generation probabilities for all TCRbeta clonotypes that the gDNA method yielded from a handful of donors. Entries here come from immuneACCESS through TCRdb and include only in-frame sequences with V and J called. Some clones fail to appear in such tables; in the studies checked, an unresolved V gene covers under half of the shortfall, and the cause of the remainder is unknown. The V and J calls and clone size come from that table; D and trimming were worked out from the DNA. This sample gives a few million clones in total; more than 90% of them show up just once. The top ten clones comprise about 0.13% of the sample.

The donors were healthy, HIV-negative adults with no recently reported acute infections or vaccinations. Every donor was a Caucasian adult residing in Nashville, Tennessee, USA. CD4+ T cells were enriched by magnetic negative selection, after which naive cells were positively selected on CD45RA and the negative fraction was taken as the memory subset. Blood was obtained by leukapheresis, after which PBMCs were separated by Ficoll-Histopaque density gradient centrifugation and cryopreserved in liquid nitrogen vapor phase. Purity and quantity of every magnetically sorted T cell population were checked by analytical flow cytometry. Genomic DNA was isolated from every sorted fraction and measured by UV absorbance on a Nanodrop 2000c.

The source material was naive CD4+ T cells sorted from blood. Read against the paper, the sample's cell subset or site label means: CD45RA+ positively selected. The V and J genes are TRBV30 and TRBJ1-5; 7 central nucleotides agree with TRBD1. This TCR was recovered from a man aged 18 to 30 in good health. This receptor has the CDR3 CAWSGQGHQPQHF. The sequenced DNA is TGTGCCTGGAGTGGACAGGGCCATCAGCCCCAGCATTTT.